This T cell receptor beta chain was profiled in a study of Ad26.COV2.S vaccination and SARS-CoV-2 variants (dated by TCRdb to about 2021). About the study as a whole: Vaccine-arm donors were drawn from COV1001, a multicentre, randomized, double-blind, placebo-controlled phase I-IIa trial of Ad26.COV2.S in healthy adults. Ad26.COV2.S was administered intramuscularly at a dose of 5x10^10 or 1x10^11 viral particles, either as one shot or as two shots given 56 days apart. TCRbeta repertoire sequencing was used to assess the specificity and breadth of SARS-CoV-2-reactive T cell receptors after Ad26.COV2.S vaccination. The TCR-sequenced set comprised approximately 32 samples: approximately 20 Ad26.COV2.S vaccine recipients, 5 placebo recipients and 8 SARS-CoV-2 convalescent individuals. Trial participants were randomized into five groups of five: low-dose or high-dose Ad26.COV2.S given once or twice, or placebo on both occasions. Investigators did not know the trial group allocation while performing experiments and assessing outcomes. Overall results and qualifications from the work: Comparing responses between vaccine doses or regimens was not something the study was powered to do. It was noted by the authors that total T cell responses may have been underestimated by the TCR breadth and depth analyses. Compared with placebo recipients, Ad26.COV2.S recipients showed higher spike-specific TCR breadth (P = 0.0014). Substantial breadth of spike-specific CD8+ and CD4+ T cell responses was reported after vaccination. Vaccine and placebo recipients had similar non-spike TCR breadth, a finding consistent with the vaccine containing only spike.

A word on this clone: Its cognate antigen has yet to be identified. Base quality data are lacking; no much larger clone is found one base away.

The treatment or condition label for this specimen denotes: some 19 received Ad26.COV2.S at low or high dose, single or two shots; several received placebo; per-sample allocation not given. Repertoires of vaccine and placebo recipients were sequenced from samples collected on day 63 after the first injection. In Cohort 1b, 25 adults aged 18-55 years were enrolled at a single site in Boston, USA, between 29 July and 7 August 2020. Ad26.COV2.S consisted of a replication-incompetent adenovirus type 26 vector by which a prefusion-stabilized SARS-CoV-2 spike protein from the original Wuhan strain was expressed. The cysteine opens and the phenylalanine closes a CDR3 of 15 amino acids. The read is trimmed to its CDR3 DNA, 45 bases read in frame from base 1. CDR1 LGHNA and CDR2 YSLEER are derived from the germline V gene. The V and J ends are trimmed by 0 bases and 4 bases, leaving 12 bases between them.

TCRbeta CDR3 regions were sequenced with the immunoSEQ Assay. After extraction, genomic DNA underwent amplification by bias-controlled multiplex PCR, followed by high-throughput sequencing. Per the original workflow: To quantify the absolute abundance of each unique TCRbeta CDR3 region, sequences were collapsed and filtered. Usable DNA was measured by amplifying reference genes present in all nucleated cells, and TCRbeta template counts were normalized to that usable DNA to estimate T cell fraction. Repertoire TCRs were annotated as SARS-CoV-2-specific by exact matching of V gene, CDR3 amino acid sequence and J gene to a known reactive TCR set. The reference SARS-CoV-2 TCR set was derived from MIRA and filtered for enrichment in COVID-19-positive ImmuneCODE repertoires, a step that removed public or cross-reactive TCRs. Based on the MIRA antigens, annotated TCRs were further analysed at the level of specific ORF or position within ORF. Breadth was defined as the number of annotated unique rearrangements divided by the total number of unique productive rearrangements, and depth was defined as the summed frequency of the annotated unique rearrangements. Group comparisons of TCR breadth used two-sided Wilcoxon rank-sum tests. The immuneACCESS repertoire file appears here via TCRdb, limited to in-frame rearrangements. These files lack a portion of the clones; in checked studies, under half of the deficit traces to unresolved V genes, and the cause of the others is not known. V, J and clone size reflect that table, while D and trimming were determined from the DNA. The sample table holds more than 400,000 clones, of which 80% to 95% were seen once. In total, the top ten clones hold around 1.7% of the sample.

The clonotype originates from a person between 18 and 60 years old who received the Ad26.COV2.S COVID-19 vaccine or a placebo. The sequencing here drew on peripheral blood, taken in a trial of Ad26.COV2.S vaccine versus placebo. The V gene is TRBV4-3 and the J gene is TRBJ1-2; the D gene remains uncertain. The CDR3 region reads CASSQDLSRLYGYTF. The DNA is TGCGCCAGCAGCCAAGATCTTAGCAGGCTCTATGGCTACACCTTC.